Each of the 25 T cell receptor beta chains below was sequenced from the same sample in a study of lymphopenia after photon versus proton radiotherapy. The table came from immunoSEQ multiplex PCR; TCRdb's copy has only in-frame clones and leaves some out. Of 60,000 or so clones in the sample, approximately 84% were seen once. The material sequenced was peripheral blood, taken from a patient treated with photon-based radiotherapy. The source is a man between 35 and 55 years old with gastric cancer.

Only a few counts were recorded for this clone. The chain has TRBV6-5 and TRBJ1-2; possible D gene TRBD1, 6 bases. Trimming left V 6 bases short and J 11 bases short, with 19 bases between. Germline V gene lookup returns CDR1 MNHEY and CDR2 SVGAGI. The CDR3 is made up of 13 amino acids. The CDR3 DNA sequence: TGTGCCAGCAGGCCACAGGGCTGGGCTCGATACACCTTC. It is translated as CASRPQGWARYTF.

The V and J genes are TRBV10-3 and TRBJ1-2, with 7 bases that match TRBD1. CDR1 is ENHRY, CDR2 SYGVKD, per germline. This CDR3 comprises 16 residues. V shed 0 bases and J 0 bases; nucleotides not matched to a gene: 4. CDR3 DNA sequence: TGTGCCATCAGTGAGTCCCAGACAGGGTCTAACTATGGCTACACCTTC. This encodes CAISESQTGSNYGYTF.

This clone was found a few times. The chain recombines TRBV6-5 with TRBJ1-1; the D is unclear. V dropped 7 bases and J dropped 1 base, with 10 bases sitting between them. Germline V gene lookup returns CDR1 MNHEY and CDR2 SVGAGI. This CDR3 is 13 amino acids long. CDR3 sequence reads: CASTQRENTEAFF. Written as DNA, the CDR3 is TGTGCCAGCACCCAGCGGGAGAACACTGAAGCTTTCTTT.

The V call is TRBV4-1, the J call TRBJ1-6; D is ambiguous. The CDR3 runs 15 residues. The germline gives CDR1 MGHRA, CDR2 YSYEKL. The V gene lost 3 bases and the J gene lost 2 bases, with 8 bases spanning the gap. CDR3 residues: CASSQYPTYNSPLHF. In DNA form, the CDR3 reads TGCGCCAGCAGCCAGTATCCTACCTATAATTCACCCCTCCACTTT.

The chain combines TRBV9 with TRBJ1-2, with 8 bases matching TRBD1. This CDR3 contains 15 residues. CDR1 SGDLS and CDR2 YYNGEE come from the germline V gene. With V trimmed by 4 bases and J by 0 bases, 5 bases remained unmatched. DNA for the CDR3: TGTGCCAGCAGCCCACAGGGGGTGGCTAACTATGGCTACACCTTC. Translating gives CASSPQGVANYGYTF.

The V and J genes are TRBV6-1 and TRBJ2-7; D gene uncertain. CDR1 and CDR2 (germline): MNHNS, SASEGT. V was shortened by 4 bases and J by 9 bases, with 16 bases between the two germline ends. The CDR3 sequence is 13 residues long. The CDR3 loop reads CASSGAETTTQYF. As DNA, the CDR3 is TGTGCCAGCAGTGGGGCAGAAACTACGACGCAGTACTTC.

The chain couples TRBV15 to TRBJ1-1; D gene ambiguous. Germline CDR1 reads LNHNV; CDR2 reads YYDKDF (reference sequence). This CDR3 is 13 amino acids long. V shed 3 bases and J shed 8 bases, with 13 bases lying between them. The CDR3 coding sequence is TGTGCCACCAGCAGGGGAATTGTTTCGGAAGCTTTCTTT. This translates into CATSRGIVSEAFF.

The genes are TRBV18 and TRBJ1-4, with a possible D match to TRBD1 (5 bases). The germline V and J ends were trimmed by 3 bases and 2 bases, with 7 bases remaining between them. The CDR3 covers 14 residues. From germline, CDR1 is KGHSH and CDR2 LQKENI. The CDR3 DNA reads TGTGCCAGCTCACCGGGACCCACTAATGAAAAACTGTTTTTT. Residues: CASSPGPTNEKLFF. Using reference TRBV18 and TRBJ1-4 for the parts outside the CDR3, the full variable domain is NAGVMQNPRHLVRRRGQEARLRCSPMKGHSHVYWYRQLPEEGLKFMVYLQKENIIDESGMPKERFSAEFPKEGPSILRIQQVVRGDSAAYFCASSPGPTNEKLFFGSGTQLSVL.

This chain connects TRBV6-5 to TRBJ2-5, with TRBD2 identical over 9 bases. Germline V gene sequence: CDR1 MNHEY, CDR2 SVGAGI. The CDR3 runs to 14 residues. V shed 4 bases and J 5 bases; nucleotides not matched to a gene: 5. Written as DNA, the CDR3 is TGTGCCAGCAGTTGGGGCGGGGGGGCGGAGACCCAGTACTTC. This translates into CASSWGGGAETQYF.

The chain has TRBV7-3 and TRBJ1-6; tentatively, D is TRBD1 (6 bases). V lost 1 base and J 10 bases, leaving 11 bases between the germline ends. Germline CDR1 is SGHTA and CDR2 is FQGTGA. The CDR3 runs to 14 residues. CDR3 loop: CASSLNGGVSPLHF. DNA of the CDR3: TGTGCCAGCAGCTTAAATGGGGGCGTCTCACCCCTCCACTTT.

This clone showed up just once. The chain carries TRBV9 and TRBJ1-6, with D hard to call. Germline lookup yields CDR1 SGDLS and CDR2 YYNGEE. The CDR3 spans 14 residues. Trimming cost V 0 bases and J 5 bases, with 6 bases left between them. The CDR3 protein is CASSVATDNSPLHF. DNA of the CDR3: TGTGCCAGCAGCGTAGCTACGGATAATTCACCCCTCCACTTT.

This chain uses TRBV28 with TRBJ1-5; D gene unclear. V was trimmed by 4 bases and J by 7 bases, leaving 8 bases between them. The CDR3 has 12 amino acids. Per germline, CDR1 MDHEN and CDR2 SYDVKM. DNA of the CDR3: TGTGCCAGCAGTTCGAACGGGCAGCCCCAGCATTTT. Amino acid sequence: CASSSNGQPQHF.

J is TRBJ1-2 and V is TRBV5-1, with D unresolved. V was shortened by 4 bases and J by 0 bases, with 16 bases between the two germline ends. CDR1 SGHRS and CDR2 YFSETQ come from the germline V gene. The CDR3 consists of 16 residues. CDR3 sequence reads: CASSPIPDPSNYGYTF. CDR3 in DNA: TGCGCCAGCAGCCCCATCCCAGACCCCTCTAACTATGGCTACACCTTC.

V is TRBV11-1 and J is TRBJ2-1, with D possibly being TRBD2 (5 bases). The CDR3 sequence is 14 residues long. The ends were cut back, 5 bases at V and 3 bases at J, with 11 bases in the middle. CDR1 is SGHAT, CDR2 FQDESV, per germline (reference sequence). CDR3 DNA sequence: TGTGCCAGCAGCCCCAACCGGGACTACAATGAGCAGTTCTTC. Translation gives CASSPNRDYNEQFF.

This sequence joins TRBV7-2 and TRBJ1-5; D gene uncertain. V was cut by 8 bases and J by 5 bases, with 16 bases left in between. CDR1 and CDR2 (germline): SGHTA, FQGNSA. The CDR3 is 14 amino acids. In DNA form, the CDR3 reads TGTGCCAGCGCTCTACTGGACTTTTATCAGCCCCAGCATTTT. Its translation is CASALLDFYQPQHF.

CDR3 region: CASSESTGASNEKLFF. The CDR3 coding sequence is TGTGCCAGCTCAGAATCAACAGGGGCGTCTAATGAAAAACTGTTTTTT. This rearrangement joins TRBV18 to TRBJ1-4; 7 bases align to TRBD1. The CDR3 is made up of 16 amino acids. Unmatched junction bases numbered 9, after V lost 5 bases and J lost 3 bases. In germline, CDR1 is KGHSH, CDR2 LQKENI.

The chain carries TRBV14 and TRBJ2-5; no firm D call. The CDR3 loop spans 13 amino acids. CDR1 is SGHDN, CDR2 FVKESK, per germline. V was shortened by 2 bases and J by 5 bases, with 9 bases between the two germline ends. This CDR3 reads CASSQIPGETQYF. The CDR3 bases are TGTGCCAGCAGCCAAATCCCCGGGGAGACCCAGTACTTC.

This chain joins TRBV6-6 and TRBJ1-5; TRBD1 matches at 7 bases. V trimming: 5 bases; J trimming: 7 bases; junction bases outside the gene matches: 8. CDR1 is MNHNY, CDR2 SVGAGI, per germline (reference sequence). This CDR3 contains 14 residues. CDR3 nucleotide sequence: TGTGCCAGCAGTCTTCCAGGGGGTTTACAGCCCCAGCATTTT. This encodes CASSLPGGLQPQHF.

This clone was found once. The chain couples TRBV5-6 to TRBJ2-1; the D gene could be TRBD1 or TRBD2 (5 bases each). The CDR3 is 13 residues long. Germline assignment: CDR1 SGHDT and CDR2 YYEEEE. V was shortened by 1 base and J by 10 bases, with 12 bases between the two germline ends. The CDR3 sequence is CASSLRWGMEQFF. The CDR3 DNA is TGTGCCAGCAGCTTGAGGTGGGGGATGGAGCAGTTCTTC.

This clone turned up a few times. The chain joins TRBV10-3 to TRBJ1-1; D remains unclear. The CDR3 length is 13 residues. Per the germline V gene, CDR1 is ENHRY and CDR2 is SYGVKD. The V end was cut by 10 bases, the J end by 6 bases, with 18 bases between. CDR3 protein: CATRPPSSPEAFF. DNA for the CDR3: TGTGCCACCAGGCCACCCTCGTCCCCTGAAGCTTTCTTT.

This clone was picked up a small number of times. The chain has TRBV5-1 and TRBJ1-2; no reliable D call. The CDR3 is made up of 13 amino acids. Trimming removed 4 bases from V and 8 bases from J, with 15 bases in between. CDR1 and CDR2 (germline): SGHRS, YFSETQ. CDR3 in DNA: TGCGCCAGCAGCCAGGTTGTGGGTCGCGGCTACACCTTC. Translating it yields CASSQVVGRGYTF.

The chain links TRBV6-6 to TRBJ1-4; D is ambiguous. This CDR3 has 16 amino acids. Trimming stripped 2 bases from V and 0 bases from J, with 10 bases between. Germline V gene sequence: CDR1 MNHNY, CDR2 SVGAGI (reference sequence). DNA for the CDR3: TGTGCCAGCAGTTACCCCGAGGGAGCAACTAATGAAAAACTGTTTTTT. Amino acid sequence: CASSYPEGATNEKLFF.

The chain employs TRBV7-3 and TRBJ1-1; D unclear. CDR1 and CDR2 (germline): SGHTA, FQGTGA. V shed 3 bases and J shed 2 bases, with 7 bases lying between them. The CDR3 covers 13 residues. CDR3 sequence: CASSFGPNTEAFF. In DNA, the CDR3 is TGTGCCAGCAGCTTTGGGCCCAACACTGAAGCTTTCTTT.

This chain connects TRBV30 to TRBJ2-1; D perhaps matches TRBD2 (6 bases). Germline assignment: CDR1 GTSNPN and CDR2 SVGIG (reference sequence). The CDR3 spans 14 residues. Trimming cost V 3 bases and J 1 base, with 10 bases left between them. CDR3 amino acids: CAWRGGESYNEQFF. Here the CDR3 DNA reads TGTGCCTGGAGGGGCGGGGAGTCCTACAATGAGCAGTTCTTC.

This clone came up once. The V gene is TRBV27, the J gene TRBJ1-1; 9 positions match TRBD1. The germline gives CDR1 MNHEY, CDR2 SMNVEV (reference sequence). CDR3 length equals 14 residues. J lost 1 base, V lost 5 bases, and 2 bases had no gene match. CDR3 sequence (DNA): TGTGCCAGCAGTCTGGGACAGGGGAACACTGAAGCTTTCTTT. Translated: CASSLGQGNTEAFF.